The T cell receptor beta chain described here comes from a study of CD8+CD57+ T cells in acquired aplastic anemia. Looking at the study overall: Where healthy donors were concerned, CD4+ cells averaged around 9.9 million reads.

The CDR3 consists of 16 residues. V trimming: 5 bases; J trimming: 5 bases; junction bases outside the gene matches: 10. Germline values: CDR1 MNHNS, CDR2 SASEGT. This clonotype appeared a few times. TCR beta VDJ and CDR3 profiles were obtained from a genomic DNA template. TCRdb reanalysed the reads using MiXCR and keeps one entry per CDR3 protein. The sample consists of tens of thousands of distinct CDR3 sequences, around three quarters of them appearing once. This clonotype was sampled from a human donor in good health, serving as a control. Specimen: sorted CD4+, CD8+, or CD8+CD57+ T cells (not recorded which) from PBMCs. The rearrangement uses TRBV6-1 and TRBJ1-2; 11 bases map to TRBD1. CDR3 amino acids: CASSTWDRGYRYGYTF. The DNA of the CDR3 is TGTGCCAGCAGTACGTGGGACAGGGGGTATCGATATGGCTACACCTTC.